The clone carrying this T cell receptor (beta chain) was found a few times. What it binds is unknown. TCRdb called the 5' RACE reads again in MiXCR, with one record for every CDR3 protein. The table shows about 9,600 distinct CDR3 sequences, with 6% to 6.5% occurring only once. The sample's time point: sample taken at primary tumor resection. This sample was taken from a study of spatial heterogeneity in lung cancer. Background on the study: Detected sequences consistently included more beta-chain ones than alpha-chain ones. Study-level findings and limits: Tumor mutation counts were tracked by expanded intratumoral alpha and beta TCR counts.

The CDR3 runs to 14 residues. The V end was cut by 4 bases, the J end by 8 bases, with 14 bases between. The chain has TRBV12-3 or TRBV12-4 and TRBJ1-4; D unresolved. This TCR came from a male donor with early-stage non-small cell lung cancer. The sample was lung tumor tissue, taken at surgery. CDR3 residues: CASSSVKRREKLFF. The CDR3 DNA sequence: TGTGCCAGCAGTTCGGTGAAACGGAGGGAAAAACTGTTTTTT.